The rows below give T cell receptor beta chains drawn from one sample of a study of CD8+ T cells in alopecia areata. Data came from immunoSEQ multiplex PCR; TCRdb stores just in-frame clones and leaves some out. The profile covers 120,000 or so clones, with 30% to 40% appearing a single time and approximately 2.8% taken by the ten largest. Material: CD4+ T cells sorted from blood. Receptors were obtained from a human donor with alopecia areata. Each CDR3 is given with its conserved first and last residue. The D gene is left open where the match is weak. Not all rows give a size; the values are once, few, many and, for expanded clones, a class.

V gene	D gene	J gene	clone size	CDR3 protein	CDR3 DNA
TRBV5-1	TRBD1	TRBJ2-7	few	CASSLGHRDSSYEQYF	TGCGCCAGCAGCTTGGGCCACCGGGACAGCAGCTACGAGCAGTACTTC
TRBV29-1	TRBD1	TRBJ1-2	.	CSVDRGEGLNYGYTF	TGCAGCGTTGACAGGGGGGAAGGACTTAACTATGGCTACACCTTC
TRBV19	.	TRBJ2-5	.	CASSKAVHLGETQYF	TGTGCCAGTAGTAAAGCGGTCCATTTGGGGGAGACCCAGTACTTC
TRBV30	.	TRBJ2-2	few	CAWNKWGGELFF	TGTGCCTGGAATAAGTGGGGCGGGGAGCTGTTTTTT
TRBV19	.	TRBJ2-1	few	CASSPSMAYNEQFF	TGTGCCAGTAGCCCCTCTATGGCCTACAATGAGCAGTTCTTC
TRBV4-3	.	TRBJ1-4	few	CASSQRREKLFF	TGCGCCAGCAGCCAACGTCGGGAAAAACTGTTTTTT
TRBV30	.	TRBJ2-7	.	CASTTLSSYEQYF	TGTGCCTCGACGACTTTAAGCTCCTACGAGCAGTACTTC
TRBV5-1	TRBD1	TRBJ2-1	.	CASSPGTGGYNEQFF	TGCGCCAGCAGCCCAGGGACAGGGGGCTACAATGAGCAGTTCTTC
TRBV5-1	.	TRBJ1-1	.	CASSLELATEAFF	TGCGCCAGCAGCTTGGAGCTGGCCACTGAAGCTTTCTTT
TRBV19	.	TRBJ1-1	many	CASSRGETEAFF	TGTGCCAGTAGTAGAGGGGAAACTGAAGCTTTCTTT
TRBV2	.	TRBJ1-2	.	CASSVRFSARGGYTF	TGTGCCAGCAGTGTTCGGTTCAGCGCGAGGGGAGGCTACACCTTC
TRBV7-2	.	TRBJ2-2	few	CASSLLFTGELFF	TGTGCCAGCAGCTTACTGTTCACCGGGGAGCTGTTTTTT
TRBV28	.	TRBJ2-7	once	CASRTLAPTYEQYF	TGTGCCAGCAGAACTCTAGCGCCTACCTACGAGCAGTACTTC
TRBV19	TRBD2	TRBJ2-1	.	CASSGTGGLYNEQFF	TGTGCCAGTAGTGGAACGGGGGGGCTTTACAATGAGCAGTTCTTC
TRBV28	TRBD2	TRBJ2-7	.	CASSWPSGKYEQYF	TGTGCCAGCAGTTGGCCTAGCGGGAAGTACGAGCAGTACTTC
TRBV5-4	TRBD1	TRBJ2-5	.	CASSTGQGNRGETQYF	TGTGCCAGCAGCACTGGACAGGGGAATAGGGGAGAGACCCAGTACTTC
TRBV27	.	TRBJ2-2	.	CASSRDFRGTGELFF	TGTGCCAGCAGTCGGGACTTCAGAGGGACCGGGGAGCTGTTTTTT
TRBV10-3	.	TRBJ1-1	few	CAISETGPTEAFF	TGTGCCATCAGTGAAACAGGGCCCACTGAAGCTTTCTTT
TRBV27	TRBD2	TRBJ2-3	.	CASSLLAGGGDTQYF	TGTGCCAGCAGTCTTCTAGCGGGGGGAGGAGATACGCAGTATTTT
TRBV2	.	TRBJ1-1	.	CASRSDAMNTEAFF	TGTGCCAGCAGATCAGACGCCATGAACACTGAAGCTTTCTTT